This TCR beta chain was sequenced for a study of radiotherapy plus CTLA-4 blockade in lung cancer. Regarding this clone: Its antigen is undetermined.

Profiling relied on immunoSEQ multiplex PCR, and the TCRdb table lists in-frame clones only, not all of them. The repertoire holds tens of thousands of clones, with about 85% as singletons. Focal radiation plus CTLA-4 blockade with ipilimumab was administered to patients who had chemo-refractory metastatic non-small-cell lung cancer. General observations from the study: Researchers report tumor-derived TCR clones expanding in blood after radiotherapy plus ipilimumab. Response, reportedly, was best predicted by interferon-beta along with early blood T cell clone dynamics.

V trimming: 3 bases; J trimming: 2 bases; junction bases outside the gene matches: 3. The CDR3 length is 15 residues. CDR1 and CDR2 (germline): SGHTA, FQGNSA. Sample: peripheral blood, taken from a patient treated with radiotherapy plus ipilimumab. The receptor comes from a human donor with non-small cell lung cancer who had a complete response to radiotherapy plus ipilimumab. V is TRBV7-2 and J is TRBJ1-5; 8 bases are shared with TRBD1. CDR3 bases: TGTGCCAGCAGCTTCGACAGGGGAGGCAATCAGCCCCAGCATTTT. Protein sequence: CASSFDRGGNQPQHF.